This T cell receptor (beta chain) was sequenced in a study of T cells in Graves' hyperthyroidism and ophthalmopathy. The CDR3 is 16 amino acids. V gave up 2 bases and J gave up 4 bases, with 18 bases separating them. The V gene's germline CDR1 is SGHRS and CDR2 YFSETQ. RNA transcripts served as the template for amplifying TCR beta CDR3 regions. TCR CDR3 regions were first amplified by RT-PCR with HTBI primers. TCRdb analysed the multiplex PCR reads with MiXCR anew, one entry per CDR3 protein. The data hold approximately 320,000 distinct CDR3 sequences, with roughly 15% observed a single time. Study results and caveats: Progression to ophthalmopathy was predicted a median of 6.5 months early.

The sample holds many counts of this clonotype. Its antigen is not known. The sequencing sample was made of blood. This TCR was recovered from a young man with Graves' hyperthyroidism. The rearrangement links TRBV5-1 to TRBJ1-1; D is unclear. CDR3 DNA: TGCGCCAGCAGCTTCGGAGCAGGCGAGGATGGCACTGAAGCTTTCTTT. It translates to CASSFGAGEDGTEAFF.